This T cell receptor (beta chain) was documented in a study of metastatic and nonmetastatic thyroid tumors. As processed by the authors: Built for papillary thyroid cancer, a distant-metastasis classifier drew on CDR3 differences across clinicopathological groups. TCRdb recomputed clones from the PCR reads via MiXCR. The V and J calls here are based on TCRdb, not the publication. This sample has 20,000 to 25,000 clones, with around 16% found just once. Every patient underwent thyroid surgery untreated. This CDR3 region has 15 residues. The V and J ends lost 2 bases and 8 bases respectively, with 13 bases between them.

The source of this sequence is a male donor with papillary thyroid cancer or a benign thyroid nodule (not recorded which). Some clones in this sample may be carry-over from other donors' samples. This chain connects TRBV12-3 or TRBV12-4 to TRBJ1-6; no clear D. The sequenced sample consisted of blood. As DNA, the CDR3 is TGTGCCAGCAGTTTATTGGGCGCTTATGATTCACCCCTCCACTTT. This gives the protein CASSLLGAYDSPLHF.